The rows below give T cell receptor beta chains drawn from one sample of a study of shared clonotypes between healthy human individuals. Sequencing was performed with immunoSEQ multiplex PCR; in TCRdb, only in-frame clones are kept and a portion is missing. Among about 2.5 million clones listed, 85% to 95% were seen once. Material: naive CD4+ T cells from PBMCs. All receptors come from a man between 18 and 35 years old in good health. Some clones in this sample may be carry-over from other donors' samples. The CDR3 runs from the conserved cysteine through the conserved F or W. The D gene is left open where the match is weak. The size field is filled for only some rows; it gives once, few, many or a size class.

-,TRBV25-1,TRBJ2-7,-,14,TGTGCCAGCAGTGAACTCACACCTACCTACGAGCAGTACTTC,CASSELTPTYEQYF
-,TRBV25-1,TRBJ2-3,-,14,TGTGCCAGCAGTGATTCTAGGGAGACAGATACGCAGTATTTT,CASSDSRETDTQYF
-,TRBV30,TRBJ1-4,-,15,TGTGCCTGGAGTGTACGGGAGGGGACGAATGAAAAACTGTTTTTT,CAWSVREGTNEKLFF
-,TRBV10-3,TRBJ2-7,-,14,TGTGCCATCAGTGAGGATGGAGCGGCCTACGAGCAGTACTTC,CAISEDGAAYEQYF
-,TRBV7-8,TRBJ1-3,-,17,TGTGCCAGCAGCTTAGAATACGTAACCACCTCTGGAAACACCATATATTTT,CASSLEYVTTSGNTIYF
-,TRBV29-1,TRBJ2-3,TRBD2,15,TGCAGCGTTCAATTAGGGGAGGGGAGCACAGATACGCAGTATTTT,CSVQLGEGSTDTQYF
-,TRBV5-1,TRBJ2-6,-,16,TGCGCCAGCAGCGATCGACCTAGCTCTGGGGCCAACGTCCTGACTTTC,CASSDRPSSGANVLTF
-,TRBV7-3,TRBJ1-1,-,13,TGTGCCAGCAGCTACGGGAACTTAGAGGGAGCTTTCTTT,CASSYGNLEGAFF
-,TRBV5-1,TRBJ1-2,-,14,TGCGCCAGCAGCTTGCAGGGGACTAACTATGGCTACACCTTC,CASSLQGTNYGYTF
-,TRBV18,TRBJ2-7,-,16,TGTGCCAGCTCACCAGCTTCAGCAGGGGGGGGGCTCGAGCAGTACTTC,CASSPASAGGGLEQYF
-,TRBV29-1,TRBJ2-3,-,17,TGCAGCGTCACCTACCGGATAGCGGAGCCTTCGCCCGGTACGCAGTATTTT,CSVTYRIAEPSPGTQYF
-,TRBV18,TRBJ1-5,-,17,TGTGCCAGCTCACCACCACACACCGGGAGGGCCGGACAGCCCCAGCATTTT,CASSPPHTGRAGQPQHF
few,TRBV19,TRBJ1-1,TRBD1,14,TGTGCCAGTAGACACAGGGGACTGAACACTGAAGCTTTCTTT,CASRHRGLNTEAFF
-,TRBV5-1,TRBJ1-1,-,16,TGCGCCAGCAGCTCAAGGGCCAGGGGATCGTGGACTGAAGCTTTCTTT,CASSSRARGSWTEAFF
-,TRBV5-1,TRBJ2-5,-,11,TGCGCCAGCAGAGAACTGGGGACCCAGTACTTC,CASRELGTQYF
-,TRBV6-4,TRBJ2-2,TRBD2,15,TGTGCCAGCAGTGAGCTAGCGGGAGTCGGCGGGGAGCTGTTTTTT,CASSELAGVGGELFF
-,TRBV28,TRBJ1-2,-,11,TGTGCCACCACCACCGCCGGTGGCTACACCTTC,CATTTAGGYTF
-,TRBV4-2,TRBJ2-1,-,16,TGTGCCAGCAGCCAAGATGGTAGGGGGAATTACAATGAGCAGTTCTTC,CASSQDGRGNYNEQFF
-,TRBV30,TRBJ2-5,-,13,TGTGCCTGGAGTCGGGACGTCGCAGAGACCCAGTACTTC,CAWSRDVAETQYF
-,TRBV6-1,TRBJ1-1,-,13,TGTGCCAGCAGTGAAATATTAAGCACTGAAGCTTTCTTT,CASSEILSTEAFF
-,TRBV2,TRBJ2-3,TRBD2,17,TGTGCCAGCAGTGAAGCTCAGACTAGCGGGAGCACAGATACGCAGTATTTT,CASSEAQTSGSTDTQYF
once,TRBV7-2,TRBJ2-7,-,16,TGTGCCAGCAGCACCGCCCCGGGGTCCCGCCGGGGCGAGCAGTACTTC,CASSTAPGSRRGEQYF
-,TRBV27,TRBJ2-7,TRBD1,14,TGTGCCAGCAGTAAGGGACAGGGTAGGTACGAGCAGTACTTC,CASSKGQGRYEQYF
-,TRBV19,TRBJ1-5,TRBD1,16,TGTGCCAGCCGGACAGGGGGCGGAATAGGCAATCAGCCCCAGCATTTT,CASRTGGGIGNQPQHF
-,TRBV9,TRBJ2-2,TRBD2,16,TGTGCCAGCAGCGTAGGAACGGGAGGGGACACCGGGGAGCTGTTTTTT,CASSVGTGGDTGELFF
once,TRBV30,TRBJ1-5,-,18,TGTGCCTGGAGTCTAACCGTGGGGGGGCTGGTTGGCAATCAGCCCCAGCATTTT,CAWSLTVGGLVGNQPQHF
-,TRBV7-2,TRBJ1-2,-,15,TGTGCCAGCAGTTTGAGTCTCGGAAGGAACTATGGCTACACCTTC,CASSLSLGRNYGYTF
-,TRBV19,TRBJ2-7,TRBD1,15,TGTGCCAGTAGTATCTCCGGGACAGGGGTCCGCGAGCAGTACTTC,CASSISGTGVREQYF
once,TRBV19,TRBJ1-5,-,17,TGTGCCAGTAGTATATCCAGCGCGGGCGGCATCGATCAGCCCCAGCATTTT,CASSISSAGGIDQPQHF
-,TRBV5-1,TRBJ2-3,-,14,TGCGCCAGCAGCAACGGGGGCGCGGGAGATACGCAGTATTTT,CASSNGGAGDTQYF
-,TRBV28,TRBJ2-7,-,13,TGTGCCAGCAGTTTAGGGACACGGAACGAGCAGTACTTC,CASSLGTRNEQYF
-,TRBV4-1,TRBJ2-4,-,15,TGCGCCAGCGGAGACACCGGGACAACCAAAAACATTCAGTACTTC,CASGDTGTTKNIQYF
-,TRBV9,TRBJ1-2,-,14,TGTGCCAGCAGCGTAGCGCAGAATACCTATGGCTACACCTTC,CASSVAQNTYGYTF
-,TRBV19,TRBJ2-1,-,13,TGTGCCAGTAGTATGTCCCCACGCCGGGAGCAGTTCTTC,CASSMSPRREQFF
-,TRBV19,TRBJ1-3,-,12,TGTGCCAGTAGTAGAGGTCGAAACACCATATATTTT,CASSRGRNTIYF
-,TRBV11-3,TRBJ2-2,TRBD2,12,TGTGCCAGCACTCGGGGGGCCGGGGAGCTGTTTTTT,CASTRGAGELFF
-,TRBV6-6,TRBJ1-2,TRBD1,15,TGTGCCAGCAGTTACTCCGGGACAGGGAACTATGGCTACACCTTC,CASSYSGTGNYGYTF
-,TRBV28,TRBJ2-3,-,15,TGTGCCAGCAGTTTCCAGGTTATGGGGTCAGATACGCAGTATTTT,CASSFQVMGSDTQYF
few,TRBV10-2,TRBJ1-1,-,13,TGCGCCAGCAAGAGGGGGATGGTTGCTGAAGCTTTCTTT,CASKRGMVAEAFF
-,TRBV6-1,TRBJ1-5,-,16,TGTGCCAGCAGTGTTGGTAGACAGTCAACGAATCAGCCCCAGCATTTT,CASSVGRQSTNQPQHF
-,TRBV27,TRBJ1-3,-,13,TGTGCCAGCAGAAGGACAGCTGGAAACACCATATATTTT,CASRRTAGNTIYF
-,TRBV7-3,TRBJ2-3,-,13,TGTGCCAGCAGCTTAGGAGGTGCAGATACGCAGTATTTT,CASSLGGADTQYF
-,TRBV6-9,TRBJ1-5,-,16,TGTGCCGGGGGGGGTACAGGGCGGCATAGCAATCAGCCCCAGCATTTT,CAGGGTGRHSNQPQHF
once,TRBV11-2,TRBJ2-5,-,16,TGTGCCAGCAGCCCCCCAGGGCGGGACTCCCAAGAGACCCAGTACTTC,CASSPPGRDSQETQYF
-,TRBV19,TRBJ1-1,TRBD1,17,TGTGCCAGTACCCCGTGGGCAGGGGGCCGTATGAACACTGAAGCTTTCTTT,CASTPWAGGRMNTEAFF
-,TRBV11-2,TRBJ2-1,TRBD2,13,TGTGCCAGCTCGGAGACTAGCGAAACGGAGCAGTTCTTC,CASSETSETEQFF
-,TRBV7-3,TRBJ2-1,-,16,TGTGCCAGCAGCTTAGTTGGAGCGGACCTCCTCCATGAGCAGTTCTTC,CASSLVGADLLHEQFF
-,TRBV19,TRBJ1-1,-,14,TGTGCCAGTACCAGAAACAGGGTATACACTGAAGCTTTCTTT,CASTRNRVYTEAFF
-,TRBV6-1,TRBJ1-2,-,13,TGTGCCAGCAGTGAGCTGGGCTCCTATGGCTACACCTTC,CASSELGSYGYTF
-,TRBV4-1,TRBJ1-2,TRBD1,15,TGCGCCAGCAGCCAAGTCGGGACAGGGGGTTTTCGCTACACCTTC,CASSQVGTGGFRYTF
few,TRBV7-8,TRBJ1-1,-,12,TGTGCCAGCAGCCGACAACACACTGAAGCTTTCTTT,CASSRQHTEAFF
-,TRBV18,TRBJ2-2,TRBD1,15,TGTGCCAGCTCATCCCGGGACAGGGTGCTTGGGGAGCTGTTTTTT,CASSSRDRVLGELFF
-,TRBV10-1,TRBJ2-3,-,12,TGCGCCAGCAGTGATGGGATAGGAGCGCAGTATTTT,CASSDGIGAQYF
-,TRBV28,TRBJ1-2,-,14,TGTGCCAGCAGGACGACAGGCCCCCAACCCGGCTACACCTTC,CASRTTGPQPGYTF
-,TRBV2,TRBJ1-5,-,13,TGTGCCAGCAGATGGAGGAGCAATCAGCCCCAGCATTTT,CASRWRSNQPQHF
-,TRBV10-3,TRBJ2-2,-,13,TGTGCCACTTGGACTCCGAACACCGGGGAGCTGTTTTTT,CATWTPNTGELFF
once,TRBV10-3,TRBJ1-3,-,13,TGTGCCATCAGTGCGTCAACAGGGAACACCATATATTTT,CAISASTGNTIYF
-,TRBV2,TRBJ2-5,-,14,TGTGCCAGCAGTGAAAGGCATCTTCAAGAGACCCAGTACTTC,CASSERHLQETQYF
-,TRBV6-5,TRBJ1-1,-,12,TGTGCCAGCAGGGGGGATAAGGGCAAAGCTTTCTTT,CASRGDKGKAFF
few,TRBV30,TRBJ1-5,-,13,TGTGCCTGGAGTCCGGATCGGCGGCAGCCCCAGCATTTT,CAWSPDRRQPQHF